The clone carrying this T cell receptor beta chain was counted ten times or more. Its antigen remains unknown. The cDNA was synthesized by means of template-switch 5'RACE, which was carried out with 10-nucleotide random UMIs. In TCRdb, the 5' RACE reads were re-called with MiXCR into one record per CDR3 protein. The sample has about 70,000 distinct CDR3 sequences, approximately 3.3% seen once. V lost 0 bases and J lost 0, with 9 bases in between. The CDR3 is 16 residues long. Germline V gives CDR1 SGHDT, CDR2 YYEEEE. This specimen belongs to a study of neurological immune-mediated disorders. General study results and limits: Private repertoires in all groups were suggested by the absence of shared CDR3 amino acid sequences among expanded clones across subjects.

The TCR comes from a woman between 45 and 60 years old with multiple sclerosis. The sample comprised PBMCs. The chain carries TRBV5-6 and TRBJ2-2; D perhaps matches TRBD1 (6 bases). CDR3 coding DNA: TGTGCCAGCAGCTTGGTGGCAGGGGCGAACACCGGGGAGCTGTTTTTT. It codes for CASSLVAGANTGELFF.